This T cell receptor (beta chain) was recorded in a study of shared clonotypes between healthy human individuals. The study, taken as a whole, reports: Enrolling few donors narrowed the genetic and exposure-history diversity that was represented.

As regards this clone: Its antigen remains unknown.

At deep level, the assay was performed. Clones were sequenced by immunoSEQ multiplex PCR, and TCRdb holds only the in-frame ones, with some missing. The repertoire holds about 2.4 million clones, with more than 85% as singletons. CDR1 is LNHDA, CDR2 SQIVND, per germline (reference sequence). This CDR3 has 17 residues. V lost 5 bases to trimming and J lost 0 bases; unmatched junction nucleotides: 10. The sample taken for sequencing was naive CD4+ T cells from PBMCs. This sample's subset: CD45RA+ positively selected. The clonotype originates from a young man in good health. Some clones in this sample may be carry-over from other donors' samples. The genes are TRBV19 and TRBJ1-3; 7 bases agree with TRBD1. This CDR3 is CASSRIDRDNSGNTIYF. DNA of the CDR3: TGTGCCAGTAGTCGGATAGACAGGGACAACTCTGGAAACACCATATATTTT.